The sequence of this T cell receptor beta chain was determined in a study of OX40 agonist ivuxolimab in advanced cancers. Concerning this clone: Its antigen is unidentified.

CDR3 length: 14 residues. Trimming took off 2 bases at V and 3 bases at J, with 10 bases between the two ends. Germline V gene data show CDR1 as WNHNN and CDR2 as SYGVQD (reference sequence). General observations from the study: Clones of CD4+ and CD8+ blood T cells grew by week 6 at doses of 0.1 to 3.0 mg/kg.

The data were produced by immunoSEQ multiplex PCR, yet TCRdb's version contains in-frame clones alone and is incomplete. The sample consists of 50,000 or so clones, 80% to 90% of them appearing once. The source is an adult with an advanced solid tumor such as melanoma, head and neck, liver or kidney cancer. The chain links TRBV10-1 to TRBJ1-1; maybe TRBD1 (5 bases). The material was CD4+ or CD8+ T cells sorted from blood, obtained in a trial of the OX40 agonist ivuxolimab. CDR3 bases: TGCGCCAGCAGTGAGACGGGACTCTACACTGAAGCTTTCTTT. Translation gives CASSETGLYTEAFF.